This T cell receptor beta chain was sequenced for a study of PD-L1 blockade in urothelial cancer. For the study at large: The researchers analyzed blood 3 weeks (second dose) and 6 weeks after treatment start.

Time point noted: peripheral blood 6 weeks after treatment start. Every patient provided from 1 to 8 samples, collected pretreatment and on-treatment. Germline CDR1 is MGHRA and CDR2 is YSYEKL. The CDR3 covers 13 residues. Trimming stripped 2 bases from V and 6 bases from J, with 8 bases between. Synthetic templates analogous to TCR were spiked into all PCRs individually. TCRdb's table, derived via immunoSEQ multiplex PCR, lists solely in-frame clones and lacks some. Found here are 120,000 or so clones, more than 70% of them singletons; the top ten hold approximately 2.4%. J is TRBJ1-5 and V is TRBV4-1; possible D gene TRBD1, 6 bases. Material: PBMCs, obtained around atezolizumab (anti-PD-L1) treatment. This receptor was taken from a man in his forties or fifties with urothelial cancer. The CDR3 reads CASSQQGTQPQHF. CDR3 coding DNA: TGCGCCAGCAGCCAACAGGGGACTCAGCCCCAGCATTTT.